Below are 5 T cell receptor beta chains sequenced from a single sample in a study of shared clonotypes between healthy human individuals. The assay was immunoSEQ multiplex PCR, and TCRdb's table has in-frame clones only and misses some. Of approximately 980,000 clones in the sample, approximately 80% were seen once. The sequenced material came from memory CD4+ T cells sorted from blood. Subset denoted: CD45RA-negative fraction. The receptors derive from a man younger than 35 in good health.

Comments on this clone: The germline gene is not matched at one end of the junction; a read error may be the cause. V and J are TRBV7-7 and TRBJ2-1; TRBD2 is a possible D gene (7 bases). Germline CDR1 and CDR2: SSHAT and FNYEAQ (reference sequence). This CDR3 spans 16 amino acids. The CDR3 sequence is CASSLGGGIGMEEQFF. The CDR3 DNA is TGTGCTAGCAGCCTGGGAGGGGGAATTGGGATGGAGGAGCAGTTCTTC. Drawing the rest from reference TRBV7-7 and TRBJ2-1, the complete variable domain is GAGVSQSPRYKVTKRGQDVTLRCDPISSHATLYWYQQALGQGPEFLTYFNYEAQPDKSGLPSDRFSAERPEGSISTLTIQRTEQRDSAMYRCASSLGGGIGMEEQFFGPGTRLTVL.

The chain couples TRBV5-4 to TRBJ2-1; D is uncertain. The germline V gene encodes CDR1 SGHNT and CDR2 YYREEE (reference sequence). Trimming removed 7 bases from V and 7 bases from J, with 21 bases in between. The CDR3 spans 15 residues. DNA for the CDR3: TGTGCCAGCTCGGGTAGGAGTGGGAAATTGAATGAGCAGTTCTTC. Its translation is CASSGRSGKLNEQFF. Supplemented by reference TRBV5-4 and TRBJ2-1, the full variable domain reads ETGVTQSPTHLIKTRGQQVTLRCSSQSGHNTVSWYQQALGQGPQFIFQYYREEENGRGNFPPRFSGLQFPNYSSELNVNALELDDSALYLCASSGRSGKLNEQFFGPGTRLTVL.

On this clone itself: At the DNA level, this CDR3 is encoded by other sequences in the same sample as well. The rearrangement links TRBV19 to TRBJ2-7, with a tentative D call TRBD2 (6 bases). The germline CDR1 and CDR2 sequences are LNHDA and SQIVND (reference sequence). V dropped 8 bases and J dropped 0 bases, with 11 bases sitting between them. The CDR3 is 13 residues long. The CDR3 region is CASSRGSSYEQYF. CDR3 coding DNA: TGTGCCAGTTCTCGGGGGAGCTCCTACGAGCAGTACTTC.

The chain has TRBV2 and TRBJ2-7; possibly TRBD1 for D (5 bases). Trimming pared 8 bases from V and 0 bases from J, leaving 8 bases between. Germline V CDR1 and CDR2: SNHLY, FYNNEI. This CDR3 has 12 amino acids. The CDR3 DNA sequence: TGTGCCAGCGGGGCCGACTCCTACGAGCAGTACTTC. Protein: CASGADSYEQYF.

Here the CDR3 DNA reads TGTGCCAGCAGTTTATTGCGGGGGTCTGGTGCGAATGAGCAGTTCTTC. Amino acids: CASSLLRGSGANEQFF. This chain joins TRBV28 and TRBJ2-1; 7 bases match TRBD2. Germline V gene sequence: CDR1 MDHEN, CDR2 SYDVKM. This CDR3 is 16 amino acids long. V was clipped by 1 base and J by 7 bases; unmatched bases: 10.